Below, 14 T cell receptor beta chains from the same sample are listed, as sequenced in a study of blood T cell repertoires in COVID-19. Generated by immunoSEQ multiplex PCR, the TCRdb table keeps only in-frame clones and is missing some. Of about 370,000 clones detected, around 90% appear once; the ten largest clones hold around 3%. The sequencing sample was made of peripheral blood. The source of these receptors is a woman under 40 with COVID-19, enrolled during active disease.

The CDR3 bases are TGTGCCAGCTCACCGATGGGACAGCCCCACAATGAGCAGTTCTTC. Its translation is CASSPMGQPHNEQFF. V and J are TRBV18 and TRBJ2-1, with 7 bases matching TRBD1. Germline lookup yields CDR1 KGHSH and CDR2 LQKENI. This CDR3 spans 15 amino acids. V was clipped by 3 bases and J by 5 bases; unmatched bases: 7.

The J gene is TRBJ2-1, the V gene TRBV30; possibly TRBD2 for D (5 bases). The CDR3 runs 12 residues. The germline gives CDR1 GTSNPN, CDR2 SVGIG (reference sequence). The germline V and J ends were trimmed by 6 bases and 6 bases, with 12 bases remaining between them. The CDR3 reads CACPGDGNEQFF. CDR3 DNA: TGTGCCTGCCCCGGGGATGGCAATGAGCAGTTCTTC.

The chain links TRBV10-3 to TRBJ2-2, with D possibly matching TRBD1 (5 bases). The V gene's germline CDR1 is ENHRY and CDR2 SYGVKD. There are 13 residues in the CDR3. V was shortened by 3 bases and J by 6 bases, with 8 bases between the two germline ends. CDR3 in DNA: TGTGCCATCAGTGATCAGGGCCCCGGGGAGCTGTTTTTT. Its protein product is CAISDQGPGELFF.

The CDR3 coding sequence is TGTGCCAGCAGCTCTCGACAGGACACAGATACGCAGTATTTT. This gives the protein CASSSRQDTDTQYF. The rearrangement uses TRBV21-1 and TRBJ2-3; the D segment call TRBD1 is taken from the table without a DNA check. TRBV21-1 is classified as a pseudogene. The length of the CDR3 is 14 residues.

This clone has a single count. V is TRBV19 and J is TRBJ1-2; D unclear. Between the trimmed V and J ends, which lost 3 bases and 8 bases, there was a span of 16 bases. In germline, CDR1 is LNHDA, CDR2 SQIVND (reference sequence). This CDR3 has 14 residues. The CDR3 DNA sequence: TGTGCCAGTAGTATCTCAGGATTCGGTACGGGCTACACCTTC. Translating it yields CASSISGFGTGYTF.

The chain recombines TRBV6-1 with TRBJ1-1; the D is unclear. CDR1 is MNHNS, CDR2 SASEGT, per germline. V was clipped by 4 bases and J by 0 bases, with 15 bases between them. CDR3 length: 16 amino acids. The CDR3 loop reads CASSAFGWAVNTEAFF. CDR3 DNA sequence: TGTGCCAGCAGTGCTTTTGGGTGGGCAGTGAACACTGAAGCTTTCTTT.

This rearrangement joins TRBV6-6 to TRBJ2-1; the match to TRBD1 covers 9 bases. CDR3 size: 15 residues. The germline CDR1 and CDR2 sequences are MNHNY and SVGAGI (reference sequence). Trimming removed 0 bases from V and 8 bases from J; junction bases left unmatched: 5. CDR3 coding DNA: TGTGCCAGCAGTTACTCACCGGACAGGGGTGATGAGCAGTTCTTC. It codes for CASSYSPDRGDEQFF.

CDR3 bases: TGTGCCAGCAGTGACGGACTGGGCTATGGCTACACCTTC. Protein product: CASSDGLGYGYTF. This chain uses TRBV6-1 with TRBJ1-2; no definite D call. The ends were cut back, 3 bases at V and 4 bases at J, with 9 bases in the middle. Germline lookup yields CDR1 MNHNS and CDR2 SASEGT. The CDR3 sequence is 13 residues long.

The chain couples TRBV6-2 or TRBV6-3 to TRBJ2-3; perhaps TRBD1 as D (5 bases). V lost 4 bases to trimming and J lost 3 bases, with 14 bases between them. The CDR3 contains 15 residues. Germline V gene sequence: CDR1 MNHEY, CDR2 SVGEGT. The CDR3 loop reads CASSSDSRRTDTQYF. In DNA form, the CDR3 reads TGTGCCAGCAGTTCCGACAGCCGGAGAACAGATACGCAGTATTTT.

The chain uses TRBV6-5 and TRBJ1-4; D gene ambiguous. Looked up from germline, CDR1 is MNHEY and CDR2 is SVGAGI. CDR3 length: 11 amino acids. V lost 0 bases, J lost 10 bases, and 3 bases lay in between. In nucleotides, the CDR3 is TGTGCCAGCAGTTACTCGGCAAAACTGTTTTTT. Translation gives CASSYSAKLFF.

This rearrangement joins TRBV6-5 to TRBJ2-3, with 11 nucleotides matching TRBD2. From germline, CDR1 is MNHEY and CDR2 SVGAGI. V trimming: 2 bases; J trimming: 5 bases; junction bases outside the gene matches: 3. CDR3 length: 15 amino acids. CDR3 sequence: CASSYASGGIDTQYF. The CDR3 nucleotides are TGTGCCAGCAGTTACGCTAGCGGGGGGATAGATACGCAGTATTTT.

This chain uses TRBV6-5 with TRBJ2-7; 9 bases fit TRBD2. This CDR3 contains 16 residues. V trimming: 2 bases; J trimming: 0 bases; junction bases outside the gene matches: 5. Germline V gives CDR1 MNHEY, CDR2 SVGAGI. CDR3 sequence: CASSYGGGDSSYEQYF. CDR3 nucleotide sequence: TGTGCCAGCAGTTACGGCGGGGGGGACAGCTCCTACGAGCAGTACTTC.

Concerning this clone itself: This could be a read error, since a much larger clone is one nucleotide away. This sequence joins TRBV4-3 and TRBJ2-3, with 7 bases that match TRBD2. This CDR3 region has 16 residues. Germline CDR1 is LGHNA and CDR2 is YSLEER. Unmatched junction bases numbered 5, after V lost 0 bases and J lost 2 bases. DNA for the CDR3: TGCGCCAGCAGCCAAGAGCTAGCGGACCACACAGATACGCAGTATTTT. This encodes CASSQELADHTDTQYF.

This chain links TRBV6-2 or TRBV6-3 with TRBJ1-5, with a weak D call TRBD1 (6 bases). The germline CDR1 and CDR2 sequences are MNHEY and SVGEGT. With 2 bases removed from V and 3 bases from J, the gap between germline ends came to 20 bases. The CDR3 length is 18 residues. The CDR3 coding sequence is TGTGCCAGCAGTTACCGCACCTTTTACAGGGATTCCAATCAGCCCCAGCATTTT. It codes for CASSYRTFYRDSNQPQHF.